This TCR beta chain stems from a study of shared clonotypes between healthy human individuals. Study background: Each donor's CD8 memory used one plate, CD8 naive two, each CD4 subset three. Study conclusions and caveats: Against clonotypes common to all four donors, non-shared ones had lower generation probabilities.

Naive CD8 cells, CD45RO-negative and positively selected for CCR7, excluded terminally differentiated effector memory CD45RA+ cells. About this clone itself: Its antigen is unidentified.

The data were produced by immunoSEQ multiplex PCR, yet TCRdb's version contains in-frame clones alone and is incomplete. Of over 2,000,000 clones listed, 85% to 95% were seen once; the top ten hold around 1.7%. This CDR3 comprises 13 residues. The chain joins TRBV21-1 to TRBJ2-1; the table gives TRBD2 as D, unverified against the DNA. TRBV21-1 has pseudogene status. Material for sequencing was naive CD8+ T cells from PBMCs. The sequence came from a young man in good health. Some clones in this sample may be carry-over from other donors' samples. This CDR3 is CYNPSPDGGEQFF. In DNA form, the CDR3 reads TGTTACAATCCCAGCCCCGACGGCGGTGAGCAGTTCTTC.